One sample yielded the 8 T cell receptor beta chains listed below, sequenced in a study of T cell repertoires in cytomegalovirus infection. MiXCR, run by TCRdb on the reads, gives a single entry per CDR3 protein. The table shows 680,000 or so distinct CDR3 sequences, with roughly 33% occurring only once. These receptors lack a known antigen. The sequences come from cultured PBMCs, collected from culture after CMV antigen stimulation. These receptors were collected from a human donor in good health (CMV status not recorded). Some clones in this sample may be carry-over from other donors' samples.

CDR3 DNA: TGTGCTAGTGGTTTGTTACCCGGGAATGAGCAGTTCTTC. It codes for CASGLLPGNEQFF. The genes are TRBV12-5 and TRBJ2-1; no clear D. Germline V gives CDR1 LGHNT, CDR2 FRNRAP. V shed 2 bases and J shed 7 bases, with 9 bases lying between them. CDR3 length: 13 residues.

This clonotype was counted many times. The chain joins TRBV12-3 or TRBV12-4 to TRBJ1-4; D not resolved. This CDR3 has 15 amino acids. Trimming left V 1 base short and J 8 bases short, with 14 bases between. The CDR3 reads CASSLVLERGEKLFF. CDR3 bases: TGTGCCAGCAGTTTAGTTCTGGAACGAGGCGAAAAACTGTTTTTT.

The chain combines TRBV28 with TRBJ1-5, with a tentative D call TRBD1 (6 bases). Germline assignment: CDR1 MDHEN and CDR2 SYDVKM. V lost 2 bases and J 4 bases, leaving 15 bases between the germline ends. The CDR3 loop spans 16 amino acids. The CDR3 sequence: CASSLTWQGPNQPQHF. CDR3 sequence (DNA): TGTGCCAGCAGTTTAACCTGGCAGGGGCCGAATCAGCCCCAGCATTTT.

The gene calls are TRBV6-1 and TRBJ2-3, with D possibly being TRBD2 (5 bases). Between the trimmed V and J ends, which lost 1 base and 0 bases, there was a span of 8 bases. Germline-derived CDR1 and CDR2 are MNHNS and SASEGT. This CDR3 spans 15 amino acids. Here the CDR3 DNA reads TGTGCCAGCAGTGAAGTAGCGTACAGCACAGATACGCAGTATTTT. Translating it yields CASSEVAYSTDTQYF.

The chain uses TRBV28 and TRBJ2-7, with D maybe TRBD2 (6 bases). The CDR3 totals 16 residues. Germline-derived CDR1 and CDR2 are MDHEN and SYDVKM. The V end lost 7 bases, the J end lost 1 base, and 20 bases lay between the germline ends. The CDR3 protein is CASTHFWVRGSYEQYF. CDR3 in DNA: TGTGCCAGCACCCATTTTTGGGTCCGGGGGTCCTACGAGCAGTACTTC.

This rearrangement joins TRBV27 to TRBJ2-7; possible D gene TRBD1, 6 bases. The germline gives CDR1 MNHEY, CDR2 SMNVEV (reference sequence). The CDR3 is 15 residues long. V lost 5 bases to trimming and J lost 2 bases, with 16 bases between them. The CDR3 DNA reads TGTGCCAGCAGTCCTCCACAGGGTAGCGCCTACGAGCAGTACTTC. It codes for CASSPPQGSAYEQYF.

The rearrangement links TRBV6-5 to TRBJ2-5, with D perhaps matching TRBD2 (6 bases). With 6 bases removed from V and 5 bases from J, the gap between germline ends came to 13 bases. Looked up from germline, CDR1 is MNHEY and CDR2 is SVGAGI. The CDR3 is 13 residues long. This CDR3 reads CASRVPGEETQYF. The CDR3 DNA follows: TGTGCCAGCAGGGTCCCGGGGGAGGAGACCCAGTACTTC.

The chain couples TRBV2 to TRBJ2-1, with TRBD1 matching 9 bases. With 6 bases clipped from V and 1 base from J, the junction kept 4 bases outside the gene matches. The CDR3 extends over 15 amino acids. Germline assignment: CDR1 SNHLY and CDR2 FYNNEI. CDR3 sequence (DNA): TGTGCCAGCAGGGACAGGGGATCGTCCTACAATGAGCAGTTCTTC. This codes for CASRDRGSSYNEQFF. The whole variable domain, filled in from reference TRBV2 and TRBJ2-1, reads EPEVTQTPSHQVTQMGQEVILRCVPISNHLYFYWYRQILGQKVEFLVSFYNNEISEKSEIFDDQFSVERPDGSNFTLKIRSTKLEDSAMYFCASRDRGSSYNEQFFGPGTRLTVL.